This T cell receptor beta chain was sequenced in a study of shared clonotypes between healthy human individuals. Study at large: Participating donors consisted of two women and a few men aged 18 to 49. General study findings and limits: Researchers found naive subsets generally carried larger estimated richness than memory subsets. Some clonotypes were shared by all four sorted-subset donors, while others were not shared. The non-shared ones had lower generation probabilities than the shared ones.

The V end lost 8 bases, the J end lost 1 base, and 12 bases lay between the germline ends. The length of the CDR3 is 14 residues. CDR1 and CDR2 (germline): LNHDA, SQIVND (reference sequence). Using immunoSEQ multiplex PCR, the repertoire was profiled, and TCRdb retains in-frame clones only, with some absent. The sample contains around 2.1 million clones, 85% to 95% of which appear only once. With regard to this clone: Antigen unknown.

Cells designated naive CD8 were CD45RO-negative and were positively selected for CCR7, with terminally differentiated effector memory CD45RA+ cells excluded. The rearrangement uses TRBV19 and TRBJ1-3; D perhaps matches TRBD1 (6 bases). Sequenced input: naive CD8+ T cells from PBMCs. The clonotype originates from a man younger than 35 in good health. Some clones in this sample may be carry-over from other donors' samples. DNA for the CDR3: TGTGCCAGTTTCACAGGGCTATCTGGAAACACCATATATTTT. Residues: CASFTGLSGNTIYF.